The clone carrying this TCR beta chain came up a few times. What it binds is not known. The CDR3 runs to 13 residues. From germline, CDR1 is MNHNS and CDR2 SASEGT. Trimming took 7 bases from V and 3 from J, leaving 10 bases between them. Specified time point: week 35, safety follow-up. It was 300 ug of mutant IDH1 20-mer peptide that made up each vaccine dose, given with topical imiquimod. The table came from immunoSEQ multiplex PCR; TCRdb's copy has only in-frame clones and leaves some out. The repertoire includes about 33,000 clones, 82% of them detected once, and roughly 7.1% sits in the top ten. The data were taken from a study of a mutant IDH1 vaccine in newly diagnosed glioma. Study-level background: The week-35 safety follow-up was V12, and the week-47 study end was V13.

The clonotype was recovered from a woman aged 18 to 35 with glioma. J is TRBJ1-5 and V is TRBV6-1, with a tentative D call TRBD1 (5 bases). Sequenced here: PBMCs, sampled from a glioma patient whose treatment included an IDH1 peptide vaccine. For the CDR3, the DNA is TGTGCCAGCATGGGGGGGAACAATCAGCCCCAGCATTTT. Encoded protein: CASMGGNNQPQHF.